The rows below give T cell receptor beta chains drawn from one sample of a study of T cell repertoires in cytomegalovirus infection. Using its own MiXCR run on the reads, TCRdb lists one record per CDR3 protein. Of some 300,000 distinct CDR3 sequences in the sample, 17% were seen once. The sample was PBMCs. Receptors were obtained from a human donor in good health (CMV status not recorded). Some clones in this sample may be carry-over from other donors' samples. Both conserved end residues are part of each CDR3. D genes are given only for firm matches. Size values are once, few and many counts, or a class for expanded clones, and some rows have none.

J gene: TRBJ2-7; V gene: TRBV2; clone size: .; D gene: TRBD2; CDR3 DNA: TGTGCCAGCAGTAGGGAGCGGGGGATCTCCTACGAGCAGTACTTC; CDR3 protein: CASSRERGISYEQYF
J gene: TRBJ2-5; V gene: TRBV24-1; clone size: .; D gene: .; CDR3 DNA: TGTGCCACCAGTGATTTGGTGGGGGCTGGAGAGACCCAGTACTTC; CDR3 protein: CATSDLVGAGETQYF
J gene: TRBJ2-1; V gene: TRBV6-5; clone size: many; D gene: TRBD1; CDR3 DNA: TGTGCCAGCAGTTACTCCCGGGACAGACACAATGAGCAGTTCTTC; CDR3 protein: CASSYSRDRHNEQFF
J gene: TRBJ2-1; V gene: TRBV12-3/TRBV12-4; clone size: many; D gene: .; CDR3 DNA: TGTGCCAGCAGCCGCCCCCAGTACAATGAGCAGTTCTTC; CDR3 protein: CASSRPQYNEQFF
J gene: TRBJ2-1; V gene: TRBV20-1; clone size: few; D gene: TRBD2; CDR3 DNA: TGCAGTGCTAGAGCCGCTAGCGGGGGGGGGTCCTACAATGAGCAGTTCTTC; CDR3 protein: CSARAASGGGSYNEQFF
J gene: TRBJ1-2; V gene: TRBV6-2/TRBV6-3; clone size: few; D gene: .; CDR3 DNA: TGTGCCAGCAGGGGCAGGGGATCCCACTATGGCTACACCTTC; CDR3 protein: CASRGRGSHYGYTF
J gene: TRBJ2-2; V gene: TRBV5-1; clone size: .; D gene: TRBD2; CDR3 DNA: TGCGCCAGCAGCTCCACTAGCGGGACATACACCGGGGAGCTGTTTTTT; CDR3 protein: CASSSTSGTYTGELFF
J gene: TRBJ2-5; V gene: TRBV20-1; clone size: .; D gene: .; CDR3 DNA: TGCAGTGCTCCTCCGGGTGGGGATCTAGAGACCCAGTACTTC; CDR3 protein: CSAPPGGDLETQYF
J gene: TRBJ2-3; V gene: TRBV4-2; clone size: few; D gene: TRBD2; CDR3 DNA: TGTGCCAGCAGCCCACGGCCCGGACTAGCGGGGTCTCCAGATACGCAGTATTTT; CDR3 protein: CASSPRPGLAGSPDTQYF
J gene: TRBJ2-7; V gene: TRBV7-6; clone size: many; D gene: .; CDR3 DNA: TGTGCCAGCAGCCCGTCCGGTAGCTCCTACGAGCAGTACTTC; CDR3 protein: CASSPSGSSYEQYF
J gene: TRBJ2-7; V gene: TRBV3-1; clone size: many; D gene: .; CDR3 DNA: TGTGCCAGCAGCCAAGATCTGTCCCCAGGATACTCCTACGAGCAGTACTTC; CDR3 protein: CASSQDLSPGYSYEQYF
J gene: TRBJ1-4; V gene: TRBV5-6; clone size: .; D gene: .; CDR3 DNA: TGTGCCAGCAGCTTTAAAGGGGTTAGCGAAAAACTGTTTTTT; CDR3 protein: CASSFKGVSEKLFF
J gene: TRBJ2-4; V gene: TRBV2; clone size: few; D gene: TRBD1; CDR3 DNA: TGTGCCAGCAACCCGACAGGGGGGAGAGAAAACATTCAGTACTTC; CDR3 protein: CASNPTGGRENIQYF
J gene: TRBJ1-1; V gene: TRBV7-2; clone size: many; D gene: .; CDR3 DNA: TGTGCCAGCAGCTTAGCGAGGACGAACACTGAAGCTTTCTTT; CDR3 protein: CASSLARTNTEAFF
J gene: TRBJ2-5; V gene: TRBV20-1; clone size: few; D gene: TRBD1; CDR3 DNA: TGCAGTGCTAGACGGACAGGGGGGTACCAAGAGACCCAGTACTTC; CDR3 protein: CSARRTGGYQETQYF
J gene: TRBJ1-2; V gene: TRBV2; clone size: .; D gene: .; CDR3 DNA: TGTGCCAGCAGTGAACGGCAGGACTATGGCTACACCTTC; CDR3 protein: CASSERQDYGYTF
J gene: TRBJ1-2; V gene: TRBV6-5; clone size: .; D gene: .; CDR3 DNA: TGTGCCAGGAGGAGGGAGGACGGCTACACCTTC; CDR3 protein: CARRREDGYTF
J gene: TRBJ1-5; V gene: TRBV12-3/TRBV12-4; clone size: .; D gene: .; CDR3 DNA: TGTGCCAGCAGCCTCACCATTCAGAATCAGCCCCAGCATTTT; CDR3 protein: CASSLTIQNQPQHF
J gene: TRBJ2-5; V gene: TRBV7-6; clone size: many; D gene: .; CDR3 DNA: TGTGCCAGCAGCTTGTACACCGGGACGCGGGAGACCCAGTACTTC; CDR3 protein: CASSLYTGTRETQYF
J gene: TRBJ1-1; V gene: TRBV2; clone size: few; D gene: .; CDR3 DNA: TGTGCCAGCAGAGAAGTAACGGGCACTGAAGCTTTCTTT; CDR3 protein: CASREVTGTEAFF